The next 17 T cell receptor beta chains were all read from a single sample in a study of beta chain features in type 1 diabetes. TCRB transcripts that were expressed got sequenced, as all of the isolated RNA had been reverse transcribed. The method was immunoSEQ multiplex PCR; TCRdb's version includes in-frame clones alone and lacks a portion of them. The sample holds about 200,000 clones; approximately 11% are singletons and the top ten take less than 1.5%. Sequencing input: central memory CD4+ T cells from blood. These receptors came from a man younger than 35 in good health.

In this sample, this clone turned up once. This chain links TRBV5-1 with TRBJ2-3, with D perhaps TRBD2 (5 bases). The CDR3 is 15 amino acids. Germline V gives CDR1 SGHRS, CDR2 YFSETQ. Trimming took off 0 bases at V and 1 base at J, with 9 bases between the two ends. CDR3 nucleotide sequence: TGCGCCAGCAGCTTGGTGGGAGACGGCACAGATACGCAGTATTTT. Translated: CASSLVGDGTDTQYF.

This clone was picked up a small number of times. This rearrangement joins TRBV5-4 to TRBJ2-7, with D tentatively TRBD1 or TRBD2 (5 bases each). CDR1 and CDR2 (germline): SGHNT, YYREEE (reference sequence). This CDR3 is 15 amino acids long. V dropped 4 bases and J dropped 3 bases, with 17 bases sitting between them. For the CDR3, the DNA is TGTGCCAGCAGCCCTCGGGGCAGGGCCTACTACGAGCAGTACTTC. It encodes CASSPRGRAYYEQYF.

This clone was recorded a few times. V usage is TRBV15 and J usage is TRBJ2-1, with D possibly being TRBD2 (5 bases). V dropped 1 base and J dropped 6 bases, with 13 bases sitting between them. The CDR3 extends over 15 amino acids. Looked up from germline, CDR1 is LNHNV and CDR2 is YYDKDF (reference sequence). CDR3 nucleotides: TGTGCCACCAGCAGAGCCTCTAGCTCCCGCAATGAGCAGTTCTTC. It translates to CATSRASSSRNEQFF.

DNA for the CDR3: TGTGCCAGCTCATCAGGAGACGGGAGGGCCAGCGAGCAGTACTTC. It codes for CASSSGDGRASEQYF. The gene calls are TRBV18 and TRBJ2-7, with 8 bases lining up with TRBD2. The CDR3 runs 15 residues. V dropped 5 bases and J dropped 6; count of bases not matched to a gene: 12. Germline V CDR1 and CDR2: KGHSH, LQKENI.

This clone was detected a few times. V is TRBV19 and J is TRBJ2-7; TRBD2 matches 9 bases. CDR1 is LNHDA and CDR2 is SQIVND in the germline V gene (reference sequence). This CDR3 comprises 16 residues. V was pared by 3 bases and J by 3 bases, with 9 bases of the junction left unmatched. The CDR3 region is CASSIREAGGNYEQYF. The CDR3, as DNA: TGTGCCAGTAGTATTCGGGAAGCGGGAGGTAACTACGAGCAGTACTTC.

This clone has at least ten counts. The chain combines TRBV7-3 with TRBJ2-1, with unresolved D. V gave up 3 bases and J gave up 7 bases, with 7 bases separating them. The CDR3 extends over 12 amino acids. Germline V gene sequence: CDR1 SGHTA, CDR2 FQGTGA. The CDR3 DNA sequence: TGTGCCAGCAGCTTCCTAGGTAATGAGCAGTTCTTC. This encodes CASSFLGNEQFF.

This clone came up a few times. This chain connects TRBV30 to TRBJ1-3, with D maybe TRBD1 (5 bases). The CDR3 runs to 15 residues. Germline loops: CDR1 GTSNPN, CDR2 SVGIG (reference sequence). The ends were cut back, 3 bases at V and 4 bases at J, with 16 bases in the middle. This chain's CDR3 is CAWRNAGLSGNTIYF. As DNA, the CDR3 is TGTGCCTGGAGGAACGCAGGGTTATCGGGAAACACCATATATTTT.

A note on this clone: This could be a read error, since a much larger clone is one nucleotide away. The V and J genes are TRBV6-4 and TRBJ2-1; the match to TRBD2 covers 10 bases. The germline gives CDR1 MRHNA, CDR2 SNTAGT. The CDR3 loop spans 15 amino acids. The J segment lost 8 bases and the V segment lost 6 bases, leaving 10 bases of the junction unmatched. The CDR3 nucleotides read TGTGCCAGCAGGGAGCAAGCGGGGGGGCCCCATGAGCAGTTCTTC. Translated: CASREQAGGPHEQFF.

This clone was counted ten times or more. The chain uses TRBV7-9 and TRBJ2-3; possibly TRBD2 for D (6 bases). This CDR3 is built from 15 residues. Germline CDR1 is SEHNR and CDR2 is FQNEAQ (reference sequence). The ends were cut back, 1 base at V and 3 bases at J, with 11 bases in the middle. As DNA, the CDR3 is TGTGCCAGCAGCTTAGAGGTCCGGGAGACAGATACGCAGTATTTT. Translating it yields CASSLEVRETDTQYF.

The gene calls are TRBV14 and TRBJ2-7; 8 bases line up with TRBD2. Trimming took 0 bases from V and 0 from J; bases not matched to a gene: 4. The germline CDR1 and CDR2 sequences are SGHDN and FVKESK. The CDR3 is 16 amino acids. This CDR3 reads CASSQEFGRGSYEQYF. The CDR3, as DNA: TGTGCCAGCAGCCAAGAGTTCGGGAGGGGCTCCTACGAGCAGTACTTC. Variable domain in full (rest from reference TRBV14 and TRBJ2-7): EAGVTQFPSHSVIEKGQTVTLRCDPISGHDNLYWYRRVMGKEIKFLLHFVKESKQDESGMPNNRFLAERTGGTYSTLKVQPAELEDSGVYFCASSQEFGRGSYEQYFGPGTRLTVT.

This rearrangement joins TRBV7-2 to TRBJ2-1, with 11 nucleotides matching TRBD2. V was clipped by 6 bases and J by 7 bases; unmatched bases: 17. The CDR3 consists of 18 residues. In germline, CDR1 is SGHTA, CDR2 FQGNSA. The CDR3 nucleotides read TGTGCCAGCAGGCTTTACCCACTAGCGGGGGCGGGATATAATGAGCAGTTCTTC. Translating gives CASRLYPLAGAGYNEQFF.

Note on this clone: This clone may be a read error of a much larger clone one base away. V and J are TRBV7-9 and TRBJ2-1; D is perhaps TRBD1 or TRBD2 (5 bases each). The CDR3 is made up of 15 amino acids. Trimming pared 3 bases from V and 7 bases from J, leaving 16 bases between. Germline loops: CDR1 SEHNR, CDR2 FQNEAQ (reference sequence). The CDR3 sequence: CASSFTGATLNEQFF. CDR3 nucleotides: TGTGCCAGCAGCTTTACCGGGGCAACGCTAAATGAGCAGTTCTTC.

This clone was seen at least ten times. Other DNA sequences of this sample code for an identical CDR3. V gene TRBV30 combines with J gene TRBJ2-7; D possibly corresponds to TRBD2 (5 bases). V was pared by 0 bases and J by 4 bases, with 7 bases between. Germline CDR1 and CDR2: GTSNPN and SVGIG (reference sequence). This CDR3 region has 12 residues. CDR3 in DNA: TGTGCCTGGAGTGTACGGGGATACGAGCAGTACTTC. Translation: CAWSVRGYEQYF. Combining the CDR3 with reference TRBV30 and TRBJ2-7 gives the whole variable domain SQTIHQWPATLVQPVGSPLSLECTVEGTSNPNLYWYRQAAGRGLQLLFYSVGIGQISSEVPQNLSASRPQDRQFILSSKKLLLSDSGFYLCAWSVRGYEQYFGPGTRLTVT.

The rearrangement uses TRBV6-6 and TRBJ1-2; 9 bases map to TRBD1. Germline CDR1 MNHNY, CDR2 SVGAGI (reference sequence). The CDR3 is 14 amino acids. Trimming cost V 5 bases and J 4 bases; bases outside gene matches: 5. For the CDR3, the DNA is TGTGCCAGCAGTCCTACAGGGGGCGGCTATGGCTACACCTTC. It is translated as CASSPTGGGYGYTF.

This clone was recorded many times. V is TRBV28 and J is TRBJ2-1, with D unclear. The CDR3 loop spans 13 amino acids. V was trimmed by 8 bases and J by 0 bases, leaving 8 bases between them. Germline assignment: CDR1 MDHEN and CDR2 SYDVKM. The CDR3 loop is CASLETSYNEQFF. The DNA of the CDR3 is TGTGCCAGCCTGGAGACCTCCTACAATGAGCAGTTCTTC.

A remark on this clone: Other nucleotide sequences from this sample produce the same CDR3. The V call is TRBV7-9, the J call TRBJ2-1, with D uncertain. The CDR3 length is 16 residues. V was clipped by 6 bases and J by 0 bases, with 15 bases between them. Germline CDR1 SEHNR, CDR2 FQNEAQ (reference sequence). For the CDR3, the DNA is TGTGCCAGCAGTCCCGGTGGCCCTAGCTCCTACAATGAGCAGTTCTTC. It specifies CASSPGGPSSYNEQFF. The variable domain in full, completed from reference TRBV7-9 and TRBJ2-1, reads DTGVSQNPRHKITKRGQNVTFRCDPISEHNRLYWYRQTLGQGPEFLTYFQNEAQLEKSRLLSDRFSAERPKGSFSTLEIQRTEQGDSAMYLCASSPGGPSSYNEQFFGPGTRLTVL.

V usage is TRBV4-1 and J usage is TRBJ1-3, with 7 bases lining up with TRBD1. V was clipped by 0 bases and J by 1 base; unmatched bases: 9. The CDR3 sequence is 18 residues long. Germline CDR1 is MGHRA and CDR2 is YSYEKL. Written as DNA, the CDR3 is TGCGCCAGCAGCCAAGATCCAGGGGGGGCTACTTCTGGAAACACCATATATTTT. This encodes CASSQDPGGATSGNTIYF.